This is a list of T cell receptor beta chains from one sample in a study of blood T cells in healthy people across ages. TCRdb independently ran MiXCR on the 5' RACE reads; one entry per CDR3 protein. The sample has about 730,000 distinct CDR3 sequences; roughly 45% are singletons. The sample taken for sequencing was blood. The receptors originated from an older woman in good health. CDR3s include the opening cysteine and the closing phenylalanine or tryptophan. A D gene is named only where the DNA matches it firmly. The size entry is marked missing in some rows and otherwise reads once, few, many or a size class.

clone size,D gene,J gene,V gene,CDR3 protein,CDR3 DNA
once,.,TRBJ1-1,TRBV30,CAWRDSLNTEAFF,TGTGCCTGGAGGGACAGCCTGAACACTGAAGCTTTCTTT
many,.,TRBJ2-3,TRBV11-2,CASSPYGDTQYF,TGTGCCAGCAGCCCGTACGGGGATACGCAGTATTTT
.,.,TRBJ2-7,TRBV10-3,CAISERGDYEQYF,TGTGCCATCAGTGAGAGGGGCGACTACGAGCAGTACTTC
.,.,TRBJ1-4,TRBV10-3,CAINAATNEKLFF,TGTGCCATCAACGCGGCAACTAATGAAAAACTGTTTTTT
.,.,TRBJ1-1,TRBV4-3,CASSQEGGGNTEAFF,TGCGCCAGCAGCCAAGAAGGAGGTGGGAACACTGAAGCTTTCTTT
few,.,TRBJ1-2,TRBV28,CASKSLDRLDYTF,TGTGCCAGCAAGTCCTTAGACAGGCTCGACTACACCTTC
.,.,TRBJ2-3,TRBV20-1,CSARDLQGSDTQYF,TGCAGTGCTAGAGATCTTCAGGGCTCGGATACGCAGTATTTT
few,.,TRBJ2-3,TRBV6-5,CASRRRDRAPGDTQYF,TGTGCCAGCAGAAGGCGAGACAGAGCCCCAGGAGATACGCAGTATTTT
.,.,TRBJ2-5,TRBV6-2/TRBV6-3,CASSYVASRGQETQYF,TGTGCCAGCAGTTACGTGGCCTCACGGGGTCAAGAGACCCAGTACTTC
many,.,TRBJ2-7,TRBV18,CASSPSGGGPSYEQYF,TGTGCCAGCTCACCATCCGGAGGCGGTCCTTCCTACGAGCAGTACTTC
.,.,TRBJ2-3,TRBV20-1,CSASLGVGTDTQYF,TGCAGTGCTAGTCTCGGGGTCGGCACAGATACGCAGTATTTT
.,.,TRBJ1-4,TRBV12-3/TRBV12-4,CASRDTRSFNEKLFF,TGTGCCAGCAGAGACACCAGGTCGTTTAATGAAAAACTGTTTTTT
few,.,TRBJ2-7,TRBV7-3,CASRQGPYNEQYF,TGTGCCAGCAGACAGGGTCCTTACAATGAGCAGTACTTC
few,TRBD2,TRBJ2-1,TRBV7-2,CASTTSGRHDEQFF,TGTGCCAGCACCACTAGCGGCCGCCACGATGAGCAGTTCTTC
.,TRBD2,TRBJ2-2,TRBV28,CASTSSGTSDTGELFF,TGTGCCAGCACCTCAAGTGGGACTAGCGACACCGGGGAGCTGTTTTTT
many,.,TRBJ1-2,TRBV7-9,CASSLYGYTF,TGTGCCAGCAGTCTTTATGGCTACACCTTC
.,TRBD1,TRBJ2-1,TRBV12-5,CASGHPGQPPHEQFF,TGTGCTAGTGGACATCCGGGACAGCCCCCGCATGAGCAGTTCTTC
.,.,TRBJ2-7,TRBV18,CASSPSAYSYEQYF,TGTGCCAGCTCACCATCAGCGTACTCCTACGAGCAGTACTTC
few,TRBD1,TRBJ2-6,TRBV14,CASSPRPTGKSGANVLTF,TGTGCCAGCAGCCCCCGTCCGACAGGGAAGTCTGGGGCCAACGTCCTGACTTTC
.,TRBD1,TRBJ2-6,TRBV5-4,CASSLGQGAQGANVLTF,TGTGCCAGCAGCTTGGGACAGGGGGCGCAAGGGGCCAACGTCCTGACTTTC
once,TRBD2,TRBJ2-3,TRBV12-3/TRBV12-4,CASTDIAGGSTDAQYF,TGTGCCAGCACTGATATAGCGGGGGGAAGCACAGATGCGCAGTATTTT
.,.,TRBJ1-3,TRBV3-1,CASSQEGVSGNTIYF,TGTGCCAGCAGCCAAGAAGGAGTATCTGGAAACACCATATATTTT
.,TRBD1,TRBJ1-4,TRBV7-6,CASSDPLGQGLKLFF,TGTGCCAGCAGCGACCCGTTAGGACAGGGTCTGAAACTGTTTTTT
.,.,TRBJ1-6,TRBV20-1,CSARDTLYNSPLHF,TGCAGTGCTAGAGACACCCTTTATAATTCACCCCTCCACTTT
many,.,TRBJ2-7,TRBV11-2,CASSFEGGYEQYF,TGTGCCAGCAGCTTCGAGGGGGGCTACGAGCAGTACTTC
few,.,TRBJ2-2,TRBV10-3,CAISEFASNTGELFF,TGTGCCATCAGTGAGTTTGCATCAAACACCGGGGAGCTGTTTTTT
.,.,TRBJ2-2,TRBV5-1,CASVTGGQVTGELFF,TGCGCCAGCGTGACTGGGGGGCAGGTCACCGGGGAGCTGTTTTTT
few,.,TRBJ2-7,TRBV2,CASGGVLYYEQYF,TGTGCCAGCGGGGGAGTTCTGTACTACGAGCAGTACTTC
.,TRBD1,TRBJ1-2,TRBV20-1,CSTKTGTGDYGYTF,TGCAGTACTAAGACCGGGACAGGAGACTATGGCTACACCTTC
.,.,TRBJ2-1,TRBV7-9,CASSNGPSWEQFF,TGTGCCAGCAGCAACGGGCCCAGCTGGGAGCAGTTCTTC
.,TRBD1,TRBJ2-5,TRBV5-1,CASSFGTGEETQYF,TGCGCCAGCAGCTTCGGGACAGGGGAAGAGACCCAGTACTTC
.,.,TRBJ2-3,TRBV9,CASSVAGPQLTDTQYF,TGTGCCAGCAGCGTAGCCGGTCCCCAGCTCACAGATACGCAGTATTTT
many,.,TRBJ1-5,TRBV29-1,CSVGGDINQPQHF,TGCAGCGTTGGGGGGGATATTAATCAGCCCCAGCATTTT
many,TRBD2,TRBJ2-3,TRBV5-1,CASIPSGGPHTDTQYF,TGCGCCAGCATCCCTTCGGGGGGGCCACACACAGATACGCAGTATTTT
few,.,TRBJ1-2,TRBV25-1,CASSEWADYGYTF,TGTGCCAGCAGTGAATGGGCCGACTATGGCTACACCTTC
.,.,TRBJ1-1,TRBV12-3/TRBV12-4,CASSSGPKAFF,TGTGCCAGCAGTTCGGGCCCGAAAGCTTTCTTT
.,.,TRBJ1-5,TRBV21-1,CASSKIQGRLNQPQHF,TGTGCCAGCAGCAAAATCCAGGGACGCCTTAATCAGCCCCAGCATTTT
once,TRBD1,TRBJ2-7,TRBV28,CASSPVGTGRFYEQYF,TGTGCCAGCAGTCCCGTAGGGACAGGGCGGTTCTACGAGCAGTACTTC